A single sample is the source of the 20 T cell receptor beta chains below, sequenced in a study of cytomegalovirus exposure and HLA in healthy donors. A multiplex PCR was run with 60 Vbeta primers and 13 Jbeta primers. Data came from immunoSEQ multiplex PCR; TCRdb stores just in-frame clones and leaves some out. The sample contains 95,000 to 150,000 clones, around 69% of which appear only once. The specimen was PBMCs. These TCRs come from a woman aged 40 to 49 in good health and CMV-seropositive.

The chain couples TRBV2 to TRBJ1-2; 8 bases agree with TRBD1. The CDR3 has 14 amino acids. Per germline, CDR1 SNHLY and CDR2 FYNNEI. With 7 bases clipped from V and 3 bases from J, the junction kept 7 bases outside the gene matches. For the CDR3, the DNA is TGTGCCAGCAATACACAGGGGGAAGACTATGGCTACACCTTC. It specifies CASNTQGEDYGYTF.

V is TRBV4-1 and J is TRBJ1-4; no reliable D call. Germline CDR1 and CDR2: MGHRA and YSYEKL. The ends were cut back, 5 bases at V and 8 bases at J, with 9 bases in the middle. The CDR3 is 12 amino acids. The CDR3 region has the DNA TGCGCCAGCAGCGCCGCGGGGGAAAAACTGTTTTTT. This codes for CASSAAGEKLFF.

The chain combines TRBV25-1 with TRBJ2-6; the D is unclear. The CDR3 length is 13 residues. CDR1 is MGHDK and CDR2 is SYGVNS in the germline V gene. V was cut by 6 bases and J by 1 base, with 4 bases left in between. The CDR3: CASRESGANVLTF. For the CDR3, the DNA is TGTGCCAGCAGAGAGTCTGGGGCCAACGTCCTGACTTTC. Complete variable domain (other parts from reference TRBV25-1 and TRBJ2-6): EADIYQTPRYLVIGTGKKITLECSQTMGHDKMYWYQQDPGMELHLIHYSYGVNSTEKGDLSSESTVSRIRTEHFPLTLESARPSHTSQYLCASRESGANVLTFGAGSRLTVL.

The rearrangement uses TRBV27 and TRBJ2-3; 8 bases line up with TRBD2. Looked up from germline, CDR1 is MNHEY and CDR2 is SMNVEV (reference sequence). The CDR3 runs to 17 residues. Trimming cost V 1 base and J 2 bases; bases outside gene matches: 8. The CDR3 reads CASSLYRLAGLTDTQYF. For the CDR3, the DNA is TGTGCCAGCAGTTTATATCGGCTAGCGGGCCTCACAGATACGCAGTATTTT.

This clone occurred a few times. The chain links TRBV6-1 to TRBJ2-7, with 8 bases identical to TRBD2. Germline V gene sequence: CDR1 MNHNS, CDR2 SASEGT. There are 14 residues in the CDR3. J was trimmed by 3 bases and V by 1 base; bases with no gene match: 2. CDR3 loop: CASSEGGTSYEQYF. DNA of the CDR3: TGTGCCAGCAGTGAAGGGGGGACTAGCTACGAGCAGTACTTC.

The chain joins TRBV28 to TRBJ1-4, with no clear D. The germline V and J ends were trimmed by 3 bases and 0 bases, with 8 bases remaining between them. The CDR3 has 15 residues. In germline, CDR1 is MDHEN, CDR2 SYDVKM. The CDR3 nucleotides read TGTGCCAGCAGTTTCGGTACAGCAACTAATGAAAAACTGTTTTTT. As protein: CASSFGTATNEKLFF.

The J gene is TRBJ1-1, the V gene TRBV5-1; D is ambiguous. Trimming shortened V by 1 base and J by 1 base, and 8 bases separated the two germline ends. The length of the CDR3 is 14 residues. Germline CDR1 is SGHRS and CDR2 is YFSETQ. CDR3 sequence: CASSLSVQNTEAFF. CDR3 in DNA: TGCGCCAGCAGCTTGTCAGTACAGAACACTGAAGCTTTCTTT.

The gene calls are TRBV15 and TRBJ2-3, with 14 bases aligning to TRBD2. With 2 bases clipped from V and 4 bases from J, the junction kept 5 bases outside the gene matches. CDR3 size: 17 residues. The germline V gene encodes CDR1 LNHNV and CDR2 YYDKDF (reference sequence). The CDR3 DNA sequence: TGTGCCACCAGCAGATCCGCGACTAGCGGGGGGGCAGATACGCAGTATTTT. Its protein product is CATSRSATSGGADTQYF.

This chain uses TRBV7-3 with TRBJ2-3, with 13 bases fitting TRBD2. The germline CDR1 and CDR2 sequences are SGHTA and FQGTGA. Losses at the gene ends were 5 bases for V and 5 bases for J; bases not matched to a gene: 1. The CDR3 loop spans 14 amino acids. The CDR3 bases are TGTGCCAGCAGCCGGACTAGCGGGAGAGATACGCAGTATTTT. As protein: CASSRTSGRDTQYF.

This clone was counted only a few times. The chain carries TRBV5-1 and TRBJ1-1; 7 bases map to TRBD1. V shed 7 bases and J 1 base; nucleotides not matched to a gene: 13. Germline V gene lookup returns CDR1 SGHRS and CDR2 YFSETQ. The CDR3 has 16 amino acids. The CDR3 reads CASAEGAAFGNTEAFF. The CDR3, as DNA: TGCGCCAGCGCGGAGGGGGCCGCGTTCGGGAACACTGAAGCTTTCTTT.

The V gene is TRBV25-1, the J gene TRBJ1-6, with 7 bases fitting TRBD1. From germline, CDR1 is MGHDK and CDR2 SYGVNS. The CDR3 runs to 14 residues. Losses at the gene ends were 6 bases for V and 7 bases for J; bases not matched to a gene: 6. The CDR3 loop reads CASRQGTANSPLHF. DNA of the CDR3: TGTGCCAGCAGACAGGGGACAGCAAATTCACCCCTCCACTTT.

The chain carries TRBV7-2 and TRBJ1-3; weak D call: TRBD1 (6 bases). The CDR3 consists of 15 residues. V shed 6 bases and J shed 0 bases, with 12 bases lying between them. Germline-derived CDR1 and CDR2 are SGHTA and FQGNSA. The CDR3 spells CASREDRGSGNTIYF. The CDR3 region has the DNA TGTGCCAGCAGGGAGGACAGAGGCTCTGGAAACACCATATATTTT.

This clone appeared once. The rearrangement joins TRBV10-3 to TRBJ1-5; D uncertain. The CDR3 extends over 14 amino acids. Germline V lookup: CDR1 ENHRY, CDR2 SYGVKD. Trimming removed 8 bases at V and 5 bases at J, with 16 bases between. This CDR3 reads CAIEYTRKDQPQHF. CDR3 DNA sequence: TGTGCCATCGAGTATACCAGGAAGGATCAGCCCCAGCATTTT.

V usage is TRBV27 and J usage is TRBJ2-2; D call uncertain. The germline V and J ends were trimmed by 6 bases and 7 bases, with 12 bases remaining between them. The germline V gene encodes CDR1 MNHEY and CDR2 SMNVEV (reference sequence). This CDR3 contains 13 residues. DNA for the CDR3: TGTGCCAGCAGCGATTACTTTAACGGGGAGCTGTTTTTT. Encoded protein: CASSDYFNGELFF.

A few counts support this clone. This chain connects TRBV5-1 to TRBJ2-5, with D maybe TRBD1 (5 bases). Judging by the DNA end, TRBJ2-7 fits better; the J call may be wrong. Germline assignment: CDR1 SGHRS and CDR2 YFSETQ. The CDR3 has 14 amino acids. The CDR3, as DNA: TGCGCCAGCAGCTTACAGGCCAGCTCCTACGAGCAGTACTTC. Amino acid sequence: CASSLQASSYEQYF.

The chain uses TRBV6-6 and TRBJ1-1, with 8 bases matching TRBD1. Germline CDR1 and CDR2: MNHNY and SVGAGI (reference sequence). The V segment lost 5 bases and the J segment 3 bases; nucleotides outside the gene matches: 5. The CDR3 spans 14 residues. Here the CDR3 reads CASSKGQVDTEAFF. The CDR3 coding sequence is TGTGCCAGCAGTAAGGGACAGGTCGACACTGAAGCTTTCTTT.

The J gene is TRBJ1-2, the V gene TRBV10-2; possibly TRBD1 for D (6 bases). The ends were cut back, 2 bases at V and 4 bases at J, with 11 bases in the middle. CDR1 is WSHSY and CDR2 is SAAADI in the germline V gene. CDR3 length equals 14 residues. DNA for the CDR3: TGCGCCAGCAGTGAGCAACAGGGTCTCTATGGCTACACCTTC. As protein: CASSEQQGLYGYTF.

In this sample, this clone turned up a few times. This chain links TRBV6-5 with TRBJ1-2; a weak D match, TRBD1 (5 bases). CDR1 is MNHEY, CDR2 SVGAGI, per germline. The ends were cut back, 7 bases at V and 0 bases at J, with 15 bases in the middle. The CDR3 sequence is 15 residues long. In DNA form, the CDR3 reads TGTGCCAGCACCAGACAGAGATCTTCTAACTATGGCTACACCTTC. Residues: CASTRQRSSNYGYTF.

In this sample, this clone turned up a few times. This chain connects TRBV6-5 to TRBJ1-4; 8 positions match TRBD1. Germline values: CDR1 MNHEY, CDR2 SVGAGI. This CDR3 is 16 amino acids long. Losses at the gene ends were 0 bases for V and 8 bases for J; bases not matched to a gene: 8. The CDR3 reads CASSYSTGVVMEKLFF. CDR3 nucleotides: TGTGCCAGCAGTTACTCGACAGGGGTTGTTATGGAAAAACTGTTTTTT.

The genes are TRBV7-9 and TRBJ2-3, with 9 bases that match TRBD2. CDR1 and CDR2 from the germline V gene are SEHNR and FQNEAQ (reference sequence). The V segment lost 4 bases and the J segment 9 bases; nucleotides outside the gene matches: 8. This CDR3 spans 14 amino acids. The CDR3 nucleotides are TGTGCCAGCAGCTCCCCGGGACTAGCAGGAACGCAGTATTTT. Its translation: CASSSPGLAGTQYF.